The 7 T cell receptor beta chains below come from one sample, sequenced in a study of somatic mutations in cytotoxic T cells in rheumatoid arthritis. Some clones are missing from TCRdb's copy, which holds only in-frame ones; the method was immunoSEQ multiplex PCR. Among about 25,000 clones listed, roughly 70% were seen once. The specimen was CD8+ T cells sorted from blood. Receptor source: a young woman in good health.

The CDR3: CASSELRGAGGASGYTF. The DNA of the CDR3 is TGTGCCAGCAGTGAATTACGAGGGGCAGGGGGCGCCTCCGGCTACACCTTC. V gene TRBV6-1 combines with J gene TRBJ1-2, with 8 bases fitting TRBD1. The germline V gene has CDR1 MNHNS and CDR2 SASEGT. CDR3 size: 17 residues. The V segment lost 2 bases and the J segment 8 bases; nucleotides outside the gene matches: 16.

This clone has more than one count but fewer than ten. The J gene is TRBJ2-3, the V gene TRBV7-9; no reliable D call. V dropped 1 base and J dropped 7 bases, with 0 bases sitting between them. Germline V lookup: CDR1 SEHNR, CDR2 FQNEAQ (reference sequence). This CDR3 is built from 10 residues. CDR3 amino acids: CASSLDTQYF. As DNA, the CDR3 is TGTGCCAGCAGCTTAGATACGCAGTATTTT.

The V and J genes are TRBV6-5 and TRBJ2-1; 8 positions agree with TRBD2. The CDR3 spans 15 residues. Germline V gene lookup returns CDR1 MNHEY and CDR2 SVGAGI. The ends lost 0 bases at V and 4 bases at J; junction bases unmatched: 2. Here the CDR3 reads CASSYSLAGYNEQFF. As DNA, the CDR3 is TGTGCCAGCAGTTACTCTCTAGCGGGTTACAATGAGCAGTTCTTC.

The chain carries TRBV7-9 and TRBJ2-7; D ambiguous. The CDR3 loop spans 13 amino acids. Germline V gives CDR1 SEHNR, CDR2 FQNEAQ (reference sequence). Trimming cost V 4 bases and J 3 bases, with 10 bases left between them. CDR3 coding DNA: TGTGCCAGCAGCTCCCCAGGTTTCTACGAGCAGTACTTC. This encodes CASSSPGFYEQYF.

J is TRBJ2-7 and V is TRBV7-9; possibly TRBD1 for D (5 bases). The CDR3 runs to 12 residues. Between the trimmed V and J ends, which lost 5 bases and 3 bases, there was a span of 8 bases. Germline values: CDR1 SEHNR, CDR2 FQNEAQ (reference sequence). The CDR3 coding sequence is TGTGCCAGCAGCGGTGACAGCTACGAGCAGTACGTC. Its translation: CASSGDSYEQYV.

The rearrangement uses TRBV6-5 and TRBJ1-2; 8 nucleotides match TRBD1. The germline V gene encodes CDR1 MNHEY and CDR2 SVGAGI. J gave up 1 base and V 6 bases, and 7 bases lay outside the gene matches. This CDR3 has 15 amino acids. The DNA for the CDR3 is TGTGCCAGCAGCCTAGGGACAGGACTTAACTATGGCTACACCTTC. Its translation is CASSLGTGLNYGYTF.

V gene TRBV6-5 combines with J gene TRBJ1-1; the D gene is possibly TRBD1 (5 bases). Germline CDR1 reads MNHEY; CDR2 reads SVGAGI. The CDR3 is made up of 16 amino acids. Trimming shortened V by 0 bases and J by 0 bases, and 11 bases separated the two germline ends. CDR3 region: CASSYSIWGMNTEAFF. The DNA for the CDR3 is TGTGCCAGCAGTTACTCGATTTGGGGGATGAACACTGAAGCTTTCTTT.